A selection of T cell receptor beta chains follows, all from one sample in a study of shared clonotypes between healthy human individuals. Sequenced by immunoSEQ multiplex PCR; TCRdb stores in-frame clones only, minus some. The sample yields 2 million to 2.5 million clones, 95% seen once. Sequenced sample: naive CD4+ T cells sorted from blood. All receptors derive from a man younger than 30 in good health. Each CDR3 is given with its conserved first and last residue. Fields, in order: D gene, clone size, V gene, J gene, CDR3 protein, CDR3 DNA. The D gene is left open where the match is weak. Where a row states a size, it is once, few, many or the class of an expanded clone; other rows omit it.

d_call: TRBD2
clone_size: NA
v_call: TRBV30
j_call: TRBJ2-6
cdr3_aa: CAWSRRGSIFVSGANVLTF
cdr3_nt: TGTGCCTGGAGTAGGCGGGGGTCAATTTTTGTCTCTGGGGCCAACGTCCTGACTTTC

d_call: NA
clone_size: NA
v_call: TRBV2
j_call: TRBJ2-2
cdr3_aa: CASNPGSPTGELFF
cdr3_nt: TGTGCCAGCAACCCGGGTTCTCCCACCGGGGAGCTGTTTTTT

d_call: NA
clone_size: NA
v_call: TRBV7-9
j_call: TRBJ1-6
cdr3_aa: CASSSAGSSPLHF
cdr3_nt: TGTGCCAGCAGCTCGGCTGGGAGTTCACCCCTCCACTTT

d_call: NA
clone_size: many
v_call: TRBV18
j_call: TRBJ2-6
cdr3_aa: CASSPIGPGANVLTF
cdr3_nt: TGTGCCAGCTCACCAATAGGGCCTGGGGCCAACGTCCTGACTTTC

d_call: NA
clone_size: few
v_call: TRBV5-1
j_call: TRBJ1-2
cdr3_aa: CASSAAVDSTPSNYGYTF
cdr3_nt: TGCGCCAGCAGCGCTGCGGTGGACAGTACCCCTTCTAACTATGGCTACACCTTC

d_call: TRBD1
clone_size: NA
v_call: TRBV6-1
j_call: TRBJ1-5
cdr3_aa: CASSGPGTAMNQPQHF
cdr3_nt: TGTGCCAGCAGTGGTCCCGGGACAGCCATGAATCAGCCCCAGCATTTT

d_call: NA
clone_size: NA
v_call: TRBV19
j_call: TRBJ2-7
cdr3_aa: CASSISGYEQYF
cdr3_nt: TGTGCCAGTAGTATAAGCGGATACGAGCAGTACTTC

d_call: TRBD1
clone_size: NA
v_call: TRBV19
j_call: TRBJ2-7
cdr3_aa: CASSGQDNTYEQYF
cdr3_nt: TGTGCCAGTAGTGGACAGGATAATACCTACGAGCAGTACTTC

d_call: TRBD1
clone_size: NA
v_call: TRBV4-1
j_call: TRBJ1-2
cdr3_aa: CASSQVQGALNYGYTF
cdr3_nt: TGCGCCAGCAGCCAAGTGCAGGGGGCTCTAAACTATGGCTACACCTTC

d_call: NA
clone_size: NA
v_call: TRBV6-1
j_call: TRBJ2-1
cdr3_aa: CASRGGVYNEQFF
cdr3_nt: TGTGCCAGCAGGGGGGGAGTATACAATGAGCAGTTCTTC

d_call: TRBD2
clone_size: NA
v_call: TRBV4-1
j_call: TRBJ2-2
cdr3_aa: CASSQGLAGKGELFF
cdr3_nt: TGCGCCAGCAGCCAAGGACTAGCGGGAAAGGGGGAGCTGTTTTTT

d_call: NA
clone_size: NA
v_call: TRBV30
j_call: TRBJ1-2
cdr3_aa: CAWRAGANYGYTF
cdr3_nt: TGTGCCTGGAGAGCGGGTGCTAACTATGGCTACACCTTC

d_call: NA
clone_size: NA
v_call: TRBV29-1
j_call: TRBJ2-2
cdr3_aa: CSVHRANTGELFF
cdr3_nt: TGCAGCGTGCACCGAGCGAACACCGGGGAGCTGTTTTTT

d_call: NA
clone_size: NA
v_call: TRBV10-2
j_call: TRBJ1-5
cdr3_aa: CASSPTGGYSNQPQHF
cdr3_nt: TGCGCCAGCAGTCCCACCGGGGGTTATAGCAATCAGCCCCAGCATTTT

d_call: TRBD2
clone_size: NA
v_call: TRBV18
j_call: TRBJ2-5
cdr3_aa: CASSPGTSGRALPETQYF
cdr3_nt: TGTGCCAGCTCACCTGGGACTAGCGGGAGGGCCCTCCCAGAGACCCAGTACTTC

d_call: NA
clone_size: once
v_call: TRBV9
j_call: TRBJ2-3
cdr3_aa: CASNSGSTDTQYF
cdr3_nt: TGTGCCAGCAACAGCGGTTCCACAGATACGCAGTATTTT

d_call: NA
clone_size: once
v_call: TRBV19
j_call: TRBJ1-5
cdr3_aa: CASSIAGNQPQHF
cdr3_nt: TGTGCCAGTAGTATCGCAGGGAATCAGCCCCAGCATTTT

d_call: TRBD1
clone_size: once
v_call: TRBV10-3
j_call: TRBJ1-2
cdr3_aa: CASSGTAIERNYGYTF
cdr3_nt: TGTGCCTCCTCCGGGACAGCGATAGAACGAAACTATGGCTACACCTTC

d_call: NA
clone_size: NA
v_call: TRBV6-1
j_call: TRBJ2-7
cdr3_aa: CASSARGGTVSYEQYF
cdr3_nt: TGTGCCAGCAGTGCGAGGGGGGGGACCGTCTCCTACGAGCAGTACTTC

d_call: TRBD2
clone_size: NA
v_call: TRBV2
j_call: TRBJ2-2
cdr3_aa: CASSTGLAANTGELFF
cdr3_nt: TGTGCCAGCAGTACGGGACTAGCGGCGAACACCGGGGAGCTGTTTTTT

d_call: NA
clone_size: once
v_call: TRBV14
j_call: TRBJ2-5
cdr3_aa: CASSPQYQETQYF
cdr3_nt: TGTGCCAGCAGCCCACAGTACCAAGAGACCCAGTACTTC

d_call: TRBD2
clone_size: NA
v_call: TRBV5-1
j_call: TRBJ2-3
cdr3_aa: CASSSRLAGGLGDTDTQYF
cdr3_nt: TGCGCCAGCAGCTCGAGACTAGCGGGAGGTCTAGGCGACACAGATACGCAGTATTTT

d_call: TRBD1
clone_size: NA
v_call: TRBV7-2
j_call: TRBJ1-2
cdr3_aa: CASSLGVPRGLGVDGYTF
cdr3_nt: TGTGCCAGCAGCTTAGGGGTTCCGAGGGGGCTAGGAGTGGATGGCTACACCTTC

d_call: NA
clone_size: NA
v_call: TRBV9
j_call: TRBJ1-6
cdr3_aa: CASSVGAPTRNGNSPLHF
cdr3_nt: TGTGCCAGCAGCGTAGGAGCCCCAACCCGTAACGGGAATTCACCCCTCCACTTT

d_call: TRBD1
clone_size: NA
v_call: TRBV27
j_call: TRBJ2-7
cdr3_aa: CASSFPGDRGPDSHEQYF
cdr3_nt: TGTGCCAGCAGTTTCCCCGGGGACAGGGGGCCTGATAGTCACGAGCAGTACTTC

d_call: TRBD1
clone_size: NA
v_call: TRBV5-6
j_call: TRBJ1-5
cdr3_aa: CASSFWDRNQPQHF
cdr3_nt: TGTGCCAGCAGCTTTTGGGACAGAAATCAGCCCCAGCATTTT

d_call: NA
clone_size: NA
v_call: TRBV4-1
j_call: TRBJ2-5
cdr3_aa: CASSQDKGSVSQETQYF
cdr3_nt: TGCGCCAGCAGCCAAGATAAGGGCTCGGTTTCTCAAGAGACCCAGTACTTC

d_call: NA
clone_size: once
v_call: TRBV5-6
j_call: TRBJ2-3
cdr3_aa: CASSLVLPDTQYF
cdr3_nt: TGTGCCAGCAGCTTGGTCTTACCAGATACGCAGTATTTT

d_call: TRBD1
clone_size: NA
v_call: TRBV19
j_call: TRBJ1-2
cdr3_aa: CASSPDRGLIYGYTF
cdr3_nt: TGTGCCAGTAGTCCGGACAGGGGATTGATCTATGGCTACACCTTC

d_call: NA
clone_size: NA
v_call: TRBV5-4
j_call: TRBJ2-7
cdr3_aa: CASSSPKGSHEQYF
cdr3_nt: TGTGCCAGCAGCTCACCCAAAGGATCGCACGAGCAGTACTTC

d_call: NA
clone_size: NA
v_call: TRBV18
j_call: TRBJ2-1
cdr3_aa: CASSSSRTANEQFF
cdr3_nt: TGTGCCAGCTCCTCCTCCCGGACTGCAAATGAGCAGTTCTTC

d_call: TRBD1
clone_size: NA
v_call: TRBV9
j_call: TRBJ2-2
cdr3_aa: CASSPRGQLRFVSEELFF
cdr3_nt: TGTGCCAGCAGCCCACGGGGACAGCTGCGGTTTGTCTCCGAGGAGCTGTTTTTT

d_call: TRBD1
clone_size: once
v_call: TRBV2
j_call: TRBJ1-4
cdr3_aa: CASSRRPPGQGTEKLFF
cdr3_nt: TGTGCCAGCAGTCGTAGGCCTCCGGGACAGGGAACGGAAAAACTGTTTTTT

d_call: NA
clone_size: NA
v_call: TRBV2
j_call: TRBJ1-1
cdr3_aa: CASYLDSLNTEAFF
cdr3_nt: TGTGCCAGCTATCTGGACAGCCTGAACACTGAAGCTTTCTTT

d_call: TRBD1
clone_size: NA
v_call: TRBV28
j_call: TRBJ2-3
cdr3_aa: CATSRQGGKDTQYF
cdr3_nt: TGTGCCACCTCACGACAGGGGGGTAAAGATACGCAGTATTTT

d_call: NA
clone_size: NA
v_call: TRBV7-3
j_call: TRBJ2-7
cdr3_aa: CASSPGSDSYEQYF
cdr3_nt: TGTGCCAGCAGCCCTGGCAGCGACTCCTACGAGCAGTACTTC

d_call: TRBD1
clone_size: NA
v_call: TRBV7-9
j_call: TRBJ2-3
cdr3_aa: CASSPGQGASTDTQYF
cdr3_nt: TGTGCCAGCAGCCCAGGACAGGGTGCCAGCACAGATACGCAGTATTTT

d_call: NA
clone_size: NA
v_call: TRBV5-1
j_call: TRBJ2-1
cdr3_aa: CASSSGYGHIPTEQFF
cdr3_nt: TGCGCCAGCAGCTCAGGATATGGGCACATTCCGACTGAGCAGTTCTTC

d_call: TRBD2
clone_size: NA
v_call: TRBV5-1
j_call: TRBJ2-7
cdr3_aa: CATNGLASGPLEGEQYF
cdr3_nt: TGCGCCACTAATGGACTAGCGAGCGGTCCTTTAGAGGGCGAGCAGTACTTC

d_call: NA
clone_size: NA
v_call: TRBV7-3
j_call: TRBJ2-7
cdr3_aa: CASSSRDGYEQYF
cdr3_nt: TGTGCCAGCAGCTCCCGGGACGGCTACGAGCAGTACTTC

d_call: TRBD2
clone_size: NA
v_call: TRBV2
j_call: TRBJ2-5
cdr3_aa: CASRWASGQETQYF
cdr3_nt: TGTGCCAGCAGATGGGCTAGCGGTCAAGAGACCCAGTACTTC

d_call: TRBD1
clone_size: NA
v_call: TRBV18
j_call: TRBJ2-1
cdr3_aa: CASSLRQGTRNEQFF
cdr3_nt: TGTGCCAGCTCACTACGACAGGGCACAAGGAATGAGCAGTTCTTC

d_call: NA
clone_size: NA
v_call: TRBV6-1
j_call: TRBJ1-5
cdr3_aa: CASSEDPPYSYSNQPQHF
cdr3_nt: TGTGCCAGCAGTGAGGATCCTCCATACTCCTATAGCAATCAGCCCCAGCATTTT

d_call: NA
clone_size: NA
v_call: TRBV18
j_call: TRBJ1-1
cdr3_aa: CASSLGRVAEAFF
cdr3_nt: TGTGCCAGCTCACTGGGCAGGGTGGCTGAAGCTTTCTTT

d_call: NA
clone_size: once
v_call: TRBV19
j_call: TRBJ1-1
cdr3_aa: CASSIQPVMNTEAFF
cdr3_nt: TGTGCCAGTAGTATCCAGCCGGTAATGAACACTGAAGCTTTCTTT

d_call: TRBD2
clone_size: once
v_call: TRBV18
j_call: TRBJ2-3
cdr3_aa: CASSPTTTFQGGDTQYF
cdr3_nt: TGTGCCAGCTCACCAACTACCACGTTTCAGGGAGGGGATACGCAGTATTTT

d_call: TRBD1
clone_size: NA
v_call: TRBV5-1
j_call: TRBJ2-1
cdr3_aa: CASSLRTGGHNEQFF
cdr3_nt: TGCGCCAGCAGCTTGAGGACAGGGGGCCACAATGAGCAGTTCTTC

d_call: NA
clone_size: NA
v_call: TRBV30
j_call: TRBJ2-3
cdr3_aa: CAWRSSTQYF
cdr3_nt: TGTGCCTGGAGGTCAAGTACGCAGTATTTT

d_call: TRBD1
clone_size: few
v_call: TRBV7-9
j_call: TRBJ1-2
cdr3_aa: CASSYSSTGEGYTF
cdr3_nt: TGTGCCAGCAGCTACTCTTCGACAGGGGAAGGCTACACCTTC

d_call: TRBD1
clone_size: NA
v_call: TRBV5-4
j_call: TRBJ1-2
cdr3_aa: CASSFESDRGRGYTF
cdr3_nt: TGTGCCAGCAGCTTCGAAAGCGACAGGGGTCGTGGCTACACCTTC

d_call: NA
clone_size: NA
v_call: TRBV12-5
j_call: TRBJ2-5
cdr3_aa: CASGLGLSGEETQYF
cdr3_nt: TGTGCTAGTGGTTTGGGACTTTCAGGGGAGGAGACCCAGTACTTC

d_call: TRBD1
clone_size: NA
v_call: TRBV23-1
j_call: TRBJ2-7
cdr3_aa: CASSQPYRGLGEQYF
cdr3_nt: TGCGCCAGCAGTCAACCCTATAGGGGGCTGGGCGAGCAGTACTTC

d_call: NA
clone_size: NA
v_call: TRBV7-9
j_call: TRBJ2-7
cdr3_aa: CATGDPSSYEQYF
cdr3_nt: TGTGCGACCGGGGATCCTAGCTCCTACGAGCAGTACTTC